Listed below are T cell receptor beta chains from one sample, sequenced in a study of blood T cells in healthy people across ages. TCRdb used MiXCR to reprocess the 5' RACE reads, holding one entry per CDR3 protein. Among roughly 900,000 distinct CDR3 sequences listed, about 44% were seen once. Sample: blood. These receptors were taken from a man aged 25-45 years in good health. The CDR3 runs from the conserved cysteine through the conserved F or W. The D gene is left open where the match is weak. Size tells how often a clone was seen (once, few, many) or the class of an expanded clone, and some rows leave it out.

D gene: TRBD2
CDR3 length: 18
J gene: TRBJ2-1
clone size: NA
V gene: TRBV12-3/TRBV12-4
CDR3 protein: CASSPELGLAGIYNEQFF
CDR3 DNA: TGTGCCAGCAGTCCAGAACTGGGACTAGCGGGGATCTACAATGAGCAGTTCTTC

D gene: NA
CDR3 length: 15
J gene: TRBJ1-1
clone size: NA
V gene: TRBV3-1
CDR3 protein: CASSSTVTANTEAFF
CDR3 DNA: TGTGCCAGCAGCTCCACCGTCACAGCCAACACTGAAGCTTTCTTT

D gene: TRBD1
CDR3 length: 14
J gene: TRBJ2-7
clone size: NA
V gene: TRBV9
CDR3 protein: CASSVGVGGHEQYF
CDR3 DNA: TGTGCCAGCAGCGTAGGTGTAGGGGGCCACGAGCAGTACTTC

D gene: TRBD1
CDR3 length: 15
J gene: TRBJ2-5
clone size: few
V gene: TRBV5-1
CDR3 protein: CASSFRGQGPQEQYF
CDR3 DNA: TGCGCCAGCAGCTTCCGAGGACAGGGCCCGCAAGAGCAGTACTTC

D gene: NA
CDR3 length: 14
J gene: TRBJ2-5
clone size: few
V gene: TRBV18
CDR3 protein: CASSPLTTQETQYF
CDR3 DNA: TGTGCCAGCTCACCACTAACTACCCAAGAGACCCAGTACTTC

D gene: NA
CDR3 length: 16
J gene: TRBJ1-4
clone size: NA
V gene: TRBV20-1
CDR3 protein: CSARGGGIRANEKLFF
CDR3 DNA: TGCAGTGCTAGAGGTGGAGGGATCAGAGCTAATGAAAAACTGTTTTTT

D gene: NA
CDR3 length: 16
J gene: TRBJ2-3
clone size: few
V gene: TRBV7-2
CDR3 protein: CASSLGSSQGTDTQYF
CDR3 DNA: TGTGCCAGCAGCTTAGGTAGCTCCCAGGGTACAGATACGCAGTATTTT

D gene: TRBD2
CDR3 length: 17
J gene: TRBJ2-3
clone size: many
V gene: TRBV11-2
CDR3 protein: CASSLDQVGGATDTQYF
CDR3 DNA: TGTGCCAGCAGCTTAGATCAGGTCGGGGGGGCTACAGATACGCAGTATTTT

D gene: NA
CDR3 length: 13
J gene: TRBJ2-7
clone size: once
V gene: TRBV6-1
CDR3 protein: CASSEGALPEQYF
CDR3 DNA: TGTGCCAGCAGTGAAGGGGCTTTGCCCGAGCAGTACTTC

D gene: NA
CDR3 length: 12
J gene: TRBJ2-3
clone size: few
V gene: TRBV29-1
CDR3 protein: CSVRQTTDTQYF
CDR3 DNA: TGCAGCGTTAGACAGACCACAGATACGCAGTATTTT

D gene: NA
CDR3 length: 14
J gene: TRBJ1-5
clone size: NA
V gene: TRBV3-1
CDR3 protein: CASSQDRTDQPQHF
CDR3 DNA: TGTGCCAGCAGCCAAGATCGGACGGATCAGCCCCAGCATTTT

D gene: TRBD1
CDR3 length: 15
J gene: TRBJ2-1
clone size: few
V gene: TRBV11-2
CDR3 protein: CASSFGQGVYNEQFF
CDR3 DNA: TGTGCCAGCAGCTTCGGACAGGGGGTCTACAATGAGCAGTTCTTC

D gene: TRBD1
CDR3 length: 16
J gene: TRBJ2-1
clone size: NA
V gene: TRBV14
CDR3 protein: CASSQRTGHTYNEQFF
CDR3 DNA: TGTGCCAGCAGCCAACGGACAGGGCATACCTACAATGAGCAGTTCTTC

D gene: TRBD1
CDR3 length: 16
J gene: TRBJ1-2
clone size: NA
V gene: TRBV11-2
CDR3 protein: CASSRSGTGILYGYTF
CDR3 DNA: TGTGCCAGCAGCAGATCCGGGACAGGGATCTTGTACGGCTACACCTTC

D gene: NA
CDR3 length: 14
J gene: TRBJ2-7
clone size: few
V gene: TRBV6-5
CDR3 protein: CASSYFRGPYEQYF
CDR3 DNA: TGTGCCAGCAGTTACTTCCGGGGGCCTTACGAGCAGTACTTC

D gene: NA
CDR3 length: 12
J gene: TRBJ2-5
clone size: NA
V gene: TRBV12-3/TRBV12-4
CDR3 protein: CASSWVRETQYF
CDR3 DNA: TGTGCCAGCAGTTGGGTCCGCGAGACCCAGTACTTC

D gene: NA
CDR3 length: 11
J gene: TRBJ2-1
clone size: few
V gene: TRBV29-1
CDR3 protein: CSVVNFNEQFF
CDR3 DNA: TGCAGCGTTGTTAATTTCAATGAGCAGTTCTTC

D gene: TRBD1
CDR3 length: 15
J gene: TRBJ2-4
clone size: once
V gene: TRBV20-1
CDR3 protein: CSAEQGTGGKNIQYF
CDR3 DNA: TGCAGTGCTGAACAGGGGACAGGGGGCAAAAACATTCAGTACTTC

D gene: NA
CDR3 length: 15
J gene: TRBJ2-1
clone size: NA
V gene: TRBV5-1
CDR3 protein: CASSLVGFSYNEQFF
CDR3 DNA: TGCGCCAGCAGCTTAGTCGGATTCTCCTACAATGAGCAGTTCTTC

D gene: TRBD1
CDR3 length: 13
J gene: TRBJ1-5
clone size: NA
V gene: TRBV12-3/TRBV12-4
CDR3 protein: CASTSTGGQPQHF
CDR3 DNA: TGTGCCAGCACCTCGACAGGGGGACAGCCCCAGCATTTT

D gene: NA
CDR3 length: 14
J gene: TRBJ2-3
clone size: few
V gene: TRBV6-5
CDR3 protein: CASSYFPSTDTQYF
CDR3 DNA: TGTGCCAGCAGTTACTTTCCCTCTACAGATACGCAGTATTTT

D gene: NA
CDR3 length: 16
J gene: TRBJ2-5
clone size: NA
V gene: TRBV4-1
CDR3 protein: CASSQTSGTYGETQYF
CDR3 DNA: TGCGCCAGCAGCCAGACCTCCGGGACATACGGAGAGACCCAGTACTTC

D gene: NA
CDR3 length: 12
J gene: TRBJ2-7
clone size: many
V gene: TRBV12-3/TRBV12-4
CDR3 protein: CASRQATYEQYF
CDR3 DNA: TGTGCCAGCAGACAGGCCACCTACGAGCAGTACTTC

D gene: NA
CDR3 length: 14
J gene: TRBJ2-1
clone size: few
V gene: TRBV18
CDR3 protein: CASSPLTDSSEQFF
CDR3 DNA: TGTGCCAGCTCACCACTGACGGACAGCTCTGAGCAGTTCTTC

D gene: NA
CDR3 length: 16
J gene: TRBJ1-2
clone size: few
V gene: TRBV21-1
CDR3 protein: CASSKGGTQVFFDYTF
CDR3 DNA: TGTGCCAGCAGCAAAGGAGGGACGCAGGTCTTTTTCGACTACACCTTC

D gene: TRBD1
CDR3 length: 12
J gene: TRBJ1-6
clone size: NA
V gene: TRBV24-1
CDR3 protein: CATIPGGSPLHF
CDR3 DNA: TGTGCCACCATTCCAGGGGGCTCACCCCTCCACTTT

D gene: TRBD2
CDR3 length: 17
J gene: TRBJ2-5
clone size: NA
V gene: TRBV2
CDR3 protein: CARRGTSGEGYSETQYF
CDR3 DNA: TGTGCCAGGAGAGGGACTAGCGGGGAAGGCTATTCGGAGACCCAGTACTTC

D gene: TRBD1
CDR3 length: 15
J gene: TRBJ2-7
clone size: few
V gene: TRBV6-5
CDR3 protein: CASSSSGQGVKEQYF
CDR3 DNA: TGTGCCAGCAGTTCCTCTGGACAGGGGGTGAAAGAGCAGTACTTC

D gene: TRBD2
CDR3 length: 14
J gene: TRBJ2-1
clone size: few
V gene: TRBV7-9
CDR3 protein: CASSRTSGGNEQFF
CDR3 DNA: TGTGCCAGCAGCCGAACTAGCGGTGGTAATGAGCAGTTCTTC

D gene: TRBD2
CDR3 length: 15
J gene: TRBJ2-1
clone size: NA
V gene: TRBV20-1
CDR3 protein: CSALHSGSMRNEQFF
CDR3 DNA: TGCAGTGCTCTACATAGCGGGAGCATGAGAAATGAGCAGTTCTTC

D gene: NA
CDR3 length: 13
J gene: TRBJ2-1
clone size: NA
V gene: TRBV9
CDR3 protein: CASSQGLDNEQFF
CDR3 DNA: TGTGCCAGCAGCCAAGGGTTGGACAATGAGCAGTTCTTC

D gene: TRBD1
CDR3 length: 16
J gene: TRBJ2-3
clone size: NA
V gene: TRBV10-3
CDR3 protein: CAIRTPGQGGTDTQYF
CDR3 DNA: TGTGCCATCAGGACCCCGGGACAGGGTGGCACGGATACGCAGTATTTT

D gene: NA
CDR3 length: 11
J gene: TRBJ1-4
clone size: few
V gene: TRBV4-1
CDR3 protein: CASSQGAHLFF
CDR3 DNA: TGCGCCAGCAGCCAAGGGGCCCACCTGTTTTTT

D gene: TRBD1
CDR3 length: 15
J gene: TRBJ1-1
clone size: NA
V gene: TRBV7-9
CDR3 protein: CASSAHRGMNTEAFF
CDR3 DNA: TGTGCCAGCAGCGCACACAGGGGCATGAACACTGAAGCTTTCTTT

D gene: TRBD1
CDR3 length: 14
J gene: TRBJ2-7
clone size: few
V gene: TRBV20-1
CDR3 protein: CSANKGQGGYEQYF
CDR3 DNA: TGCAGTGCTAATAAGGGACAGGGTGGCTACGAGCAGTACTTC